This TCR beta chain was identified in a study of response to subunit inactivated influenza vaccine. The study, taken as a whole, reports: After each seasonal influenza vaccination, few new T cells are recruited, the authors suggested.

On this clonotype: Its specificity is unknown.

Via MiXCR, TCRdb re-called the RT-PCR reads, giving one row per CDR3 protein. The data contain approximately 520,000 distinct CDR3 sequences, roughly 27% of them singletons. V was shortened by 6 bases and J by 2 bases, with 12 bases between the two germline ends. Germline V CDR1 and CDR2: MNHEY, SVGEGT. CDR3 length equals 14 residues. The origin of this receptor is a man in his fifties who received an inactivated influenza vaccine. The material sequenced was CD4+ T cells sorted from PBMCs, taken 4 to 6 days after vaccination. The J gene is TRBJ2-3, the V gene TRBV6-2 or TRBV6-3; D remains unclear. CDR3 bases: TGTGCCAGCAGGAAAGGGCATGTCACAGATACGCAGTATTTT. The encoded protein is CASRKGHVTDTQYF.